This entry features one T cell receptor beta chain sequence. The sample comes from a study of blood T cell repertoires in COVID-19. Here immunoSEQ multiplex PCR was the method, and the copy in TCRdb shows in-frame clones only, minus some. The sample lists roughly 68,000 clones, over 75% occurring once. Input material: peripheral blood. This receptor was identified in a middle-aged man with acute or convalescent COVID-19.

CDR3 in amino acids: CASSALNPGTDTQYF. The CDR3 DNA reads TGTGCCAGCAGCGCTCTTAATCCTGGCACAGATACGCAGTATTTT. The V gene is TRBV9, the J gene TRBJ2-3; D gene unclear. Germline V gene data show CDR1 as SGDLS and CDR2 as YYNGEE. The CDR3 contains 15 residues. V was trimmed by 3 bases and J by 1 base, leaving 12 bases between them. The full variable domain, rest sourced from reference TRBV9 and TRBJ2-3, is DSGVTQTPKHLITATGQRVTLRCSPRSGDLSVYWYQQSLDQGLQFLIQYYNGEERAKGNILERFSAQQFPDLHSELNLSSLELGDSALYFCASSALNPGTDTQYFGPGTRLTVL.